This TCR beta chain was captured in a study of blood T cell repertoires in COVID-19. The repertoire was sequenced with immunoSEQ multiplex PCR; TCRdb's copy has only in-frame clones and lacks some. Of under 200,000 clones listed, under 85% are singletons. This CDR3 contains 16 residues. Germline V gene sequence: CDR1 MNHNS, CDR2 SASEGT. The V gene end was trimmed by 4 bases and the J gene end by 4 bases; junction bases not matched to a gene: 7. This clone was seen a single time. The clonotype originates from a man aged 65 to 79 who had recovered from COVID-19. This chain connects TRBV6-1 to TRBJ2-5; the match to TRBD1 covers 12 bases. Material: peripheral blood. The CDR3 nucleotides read TGTGCCAGCAGTGGGGACAGGGGGCGGCCAACAGAGACCCAGTACTTC. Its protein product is CASSGDRGRPTETQYF.